Each of the 20 T cell receptor beta chains below was sequenced from the same sample in a study of blood T cells in healthy people across ages. A sample-barcoded 5' primer and a J-beta primer mix were used in a second PCR of roughly 7 to 11 cycles. MiXCR was run by TCRdb on the 5' RACE reads, yielding one entry per CDR3 protein. Of over 1,500,000 distinct CDR3 sequences listed, approximately 39% were seen once; the top ten hold 23%. The sequencing input was blood. These receptor sequences come from a human donor in good health.

CDR3 in amino acids: CASSQGWGLDYGYTF. DNA of the CDR3: TGTGCCAGCAGCCAAGGATGGGGGCTGGACTATGGCTACACCTTC. The chain employs TRBV3-1 and TRBJ1-2; TRBD1 might be the D (6 bases). Trimming shortened V by 1 base and J by 3 bases, and 12 bases separated the two germline ends. Germline CDR1 and CDR2: LGHDT and YNNKEL (reference sequence). There are 15 residues in the CDR3.

There are a few counts of this clonotype. The genes are TRBV6-2 or TRBV6-3 and TRBJ2-5, with D hard to call. Trimming left V 5 bases short and J 1 base short, with 8 bases between. Looked up from germline, CDR1 is MNHEY and CDR2 is SVGEGT. CDR3 length: 13 residues. This CDR3 is CASSRLPQETQYF. CDR3 sequence (DNA): TGTGCCAGCAGTCGACTGCCCCAAGAGACCCAGTACTTC.

The chain joins TRBV5-1 to TRBJ1-2, with a possible D match to TRBD1 (6 bases). Germline assignment: CDR1 SGHRS and CDR2 YFSETQ. Deletions cut 6 bases from V and 8 bases from J, with 26 bases between. This CDR3 has 16 amino acids. The DNA for the CDR3 is TGCGCCAGCACCATCACTGCCGGGGGGCCCCAGGGAGGCTACACCTTC. Its protein product is CASTITAGGPQGGYTF.

This chain uses TRBV6-5 with TRBJ1-4; TRBD1 is a possible D gene (6 bases). The V gene's germline CDR1 is MNHEY and CDR2 SVGAGI. This CDR3 is built from 15 residues. The ends were cut back, 5 bases at V and 5 bases at J, with 15 bases in the middle. The CDR3 is CASSRNTGGNEKLFF. CDR3 DNA sequence: TGTGCCAGCAGTCGGAACACGGGGGGCAATGAAAAACTGTTTTTT.

V is TRBV7-9 and J is TRBJ1-4; 7 bases line up with TRBD1. CDR3 length equals 14 residues. J was trimmed by 8 bases and V by 6 bases; bases with no gene match: 9. Per the germline V gene, CDR1 is SEHNR and CDR2 is FQNEAQ (reference sequence). CDR3 in amino acids: CASSPTGREEKLFF. In nucleotides, the CDR3 is TGTGCCAGCAGTCCGACAGGGAGGGAAGAAAAACTGTTTTTT.

The chain carries TRBV27 and TRBJ1-6, with 8 bases that match TRBD1. The V gene end was trimmed by 6 bases and the J gene end by 9 bases; junction bases not matched to a gene: 10. The CDR3 is 15 residues long. The germline V gene encodes CDR1 MNHEY and CDR2 SMNVEV (reference sequence). The CDR3 is CASSLLGTGVSPLHF. In nucleotides, the CDR3 is TGTGCCAGCAGCCTTCTAGGGACAGGAGTTTCACCCCTCCACTTT.

Notes on this clonotype: Germline and junction disagree at one end, which may indicate a read error. V usage is TRBV6-2 or TRBV6-3 and J usage is TRBJ2-3, with D perhaps TRBD1 or TRBD2 (6 bases each). The germline gives CDR1 MNHEY, CDR2 SVGEGT. The CDR3 consists of 17 residues. In DNA, the CDR3 is TGTACCAGCAGTTACTCTACGGGGGCTGCTAGCACAGATACGCAGTATTTT. It is translated as CTSSYSTGAASTDTQYF.

Only a few counts were recorded for this clonotype. The chain recombines TRBV18 with TRBJ2-7; D might be TRBD1 (5 bases). CDR3 length: 14 amino acids. Germline CDR1 and CDR2: KGHSH and LQKENI. V lost 3 bases and J lost 2, with 11 bases in between. CDR3 sequence (DNA): TGTGCCAGCTCACCCAGGGTGGACACCTACGAGCAGTACTTC. As protein: CASSPRVDTYEQYF.

This rearrangement joins TRBV4-1 to TRBJ2-3; 9 nucleotides align to TRBD2. The CDR3 covers 17 residues. The V gene's germline CDR1 is MGHRA and CDR2 YSYEKL. The V and J ends lost 0 bases and 5 bases, in that order; junction bases with no gene match: 9. CDR3 nucleotide sequence: TGCGCCAGCAGCCAAGATAGGAGCGGGGGGTCCTTAGATACGCAGTATTTT. Amino acids: CASSQDRSGGSLDTQYF.

The V and J genes are TRBV11-3 and TRBJ2-5, with 9 bases matching TRBD1. This CDR3 is built from 15 residues. V shed 5 bases, J shed 4 bases, and the junction held 8 bases outside the gene matches. The germline V gene has CDR1 SGHNT and CDR2 YENEEA. This CDR3 is CASSPSGQGLETQYF. The CDR3 region has the DNA TGTGCCAGCAGCCCCTCTGGACAGGGGTTAGAGACCCAGTACTTC.

The chain combines TRBV11-2 with TRBJ2-5, with 10 nucleotides matching TRBD1. With the DNA end fitting TRBJ2-7 better, the J assignment may be wrong. CDR1 SGHAT and CDR2 FQNNGV come from the germline V gene. The length of the CDR3 is 16 residues. CDR3 in amino acids: CASSLDFEDRGYEQYF. As DNA, the CDR3 is TGTGCCAGCAGCTTAGATTTTGAGGACAGGGGGTACGAGCAGTACTTC.

The chain links TRBV3-1 to TRBJ2-5, with 8 bases identical to TRBD2. This CDR3 comprises 16 residues. Germline values: CDR1 LGHDT, CDR2 YNNKEL (reference sequence). V lost 0 bases to trimming and J lost 5 bases; unmatched junction nucleotides: 8. CDR3 bases: TGTGCCAGCAGCCAAGATTTCGGGGGGGGCCTGGAGACCCAGTACTTC. This encodes CASSQDFGGGLETQYF.

A few counts support this clonotype. The rearrangement links TRBV13 to TRBJ1-5; D unclear. V was shortened by 0 bases and J by 5 bases, with 8 bases between the two germline ends. CDR1 PRHDT and CDR2 FYEKMQ come from the germline V gene (reference sequence). This CDR3 contains 14 residues. The CDR3 bases are TGTGCCAGCAGCTTAGGGGTTCAATATCAGCCCCAGCATTTT. Translated: CASSLGVQYQPQHF. Full variable domain (rest looked up from reference TRBV13 and TRBJ1-5): AAGVIQSPRHLIKEKRETATLKCYPIPRHDTVYWYQQGPGQDPQFLISFYEKMQSDKGSIPDRFSAQQFSDYHSELNMSSLELGDSALYFCASSLGVQYQPQHFGDGTRLSIL.

The V gene is TRBV18, the J gene TRBJ2-7; maybe TRBD1 (6 bases). This CDR3 contains 17 residues. The V and J ends lost 1 base and 3 bases respectively, with 19 bases between them. Germline CDR1 is KGHSH and CDR2 is LQKENI. CDR3 sequence: CASSPRSQGSGGYEQYF. The CDR3 region has the DNA TGTGCCAGCTCACCACGGAGTCAGGGGTCGGGCGGCTACGAGCAGTACTTC.

V gene TRBV7-8 combines with J gene TRBJ1-2; tentatively, D is TRBD1 (6 bases). The CDR3 has 17 residues. CDR1 and CDR2 (germline): SGHVS, FQNEAQ. V dropped 1 base and J dropped 1 base, with 16 bases sitting between them. CDR3 bases: TGTGCCAGCAGCTTAGTCCGGTCGGACAGATATAACTATGGCTACACCTTC. Its translation is CASSLVRSDRYNYGYTF. Drawing the rest from reference TRBV7-8 and TRBJ1-2, the complete variable domain is GAGVSQSPRYKVAKRGQDVALRCDPISGHVSLFWYQQALGQGPEFLTYFQNEAQLDKSGLPSDRFFAERPEGSVSTLKIQRTQQEDSAVYLCASSLVRSDRYNYGYTFGSGTRLTVV.

This clonotype was observed a handful of times. The chain combines TRBV4-2 with TRBJ1-1, with D possibly TRBD1 on 5 matching bases. Per the germline V gene, CDR1 is LGHNA and CDR2 is YNFKEQ. V dropped 0 bases and J dropped 1 base, with 9 bases sitting between them. This CDR3 has 15 amino acids. The CDR3 DNA reads TGTGCCAGCAGCCAAGATGGGGGTAGGAACACTGAAGCTTTCTTT. As protein: CASSQDGGRNTEAFF.

This clonotype was counted between two and nine times. The rearrangement uses TRBV12-3 or TRBV12-4 and TRBJ1-5, with D perhaps matching TRBD1 (6 bases). This CDR3 contains 16 residues. Trimming removed 3 bases from V and 2 bases from J, with 14 bases in between. The CDR3 DNA is TGTGCCAGCAGTTTTAGGGACAAAGATGGCAATCAGCCCCAGCATTTT. This gives the protein CASSFRDKDGNQPQHF.

The table lists this clonotype with a few counts. V gene TRBV5-1 combines with J gene TRBJ2-4; D remains unclear. The end of the DNA aligns better with TRBJ2-7, so the J call may be wrong. This CDR3 spans 14 amino acids. The germline V gene encodes CDR1 SGHRS and CDR2 YFSETQ. CDR3 coding DNA: TGCGCCAGCAGCCGCGACGGACCGAGCTACGAGCAGTACTTC. Translated: CASSRDGPSYEQYF.

V is TRBV4-3 and J is TRBJ1-5; 7 nucleotides align to TRBD1. Germline V gene lookup returns CDR1 LGHNA and CDR2 YSLEER. This CDR3 is built from 16 residues. The V and J ends lost 3 bases and 4 bases, in that order; junction bases with no gene match: 9. In DNA form, the CDR3 reads TGCGCCAGCAGCCAGGATTACAGGGGATCTAATCAGCCCCAGCATTTT. This codes for CASSQDYRGSNQPQHF.

The chain uses TRBV2 and TRBJ1-6, with D perhaps matching TRBD1 (5 bases). Trimming took off 4 bases at V and 9 bases at J, with 16 bases between the two ends. CDR3 size: 15 residues. CDR1 SNHLY and CDR2 FYNNEI come from the germline V gene. The DNA for the CDR3 is TGTGCCAGCAGTGCCACTTTAGGGACCGGTTCACCCCTCCACTTT. It is translated as CASSATLGTGSPLHF.